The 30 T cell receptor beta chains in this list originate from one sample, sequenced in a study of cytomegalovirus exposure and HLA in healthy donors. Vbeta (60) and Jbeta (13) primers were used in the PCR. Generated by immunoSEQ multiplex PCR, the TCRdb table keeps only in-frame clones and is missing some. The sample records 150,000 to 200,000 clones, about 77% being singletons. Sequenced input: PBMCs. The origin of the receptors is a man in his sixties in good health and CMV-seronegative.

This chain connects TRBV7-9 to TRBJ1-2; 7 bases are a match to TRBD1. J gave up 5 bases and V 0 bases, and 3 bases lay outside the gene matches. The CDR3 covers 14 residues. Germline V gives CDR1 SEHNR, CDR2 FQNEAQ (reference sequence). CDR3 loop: CASSLAGQLYGYTF. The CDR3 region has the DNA TGTGCCAGCAGCTTAGCGGGACAGCTTTATGGCTACACCTTC.

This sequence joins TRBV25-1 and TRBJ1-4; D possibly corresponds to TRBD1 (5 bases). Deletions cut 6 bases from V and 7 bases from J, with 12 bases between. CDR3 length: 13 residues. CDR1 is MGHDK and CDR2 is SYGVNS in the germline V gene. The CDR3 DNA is TGTGCCAGCAGAGAGGGACTCACTGAAAAACTGTTTTTT. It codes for CASREGLTEKLFF.

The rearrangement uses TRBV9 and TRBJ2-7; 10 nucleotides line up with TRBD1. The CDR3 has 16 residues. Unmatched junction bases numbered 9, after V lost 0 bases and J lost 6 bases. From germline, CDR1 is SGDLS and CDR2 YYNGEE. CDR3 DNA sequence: TGTGCCAGCAGCGTAGCGTCAGACAGGGGGCGCTTCGAGCAGTACTTC. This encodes CASSVASDRGRFEQYF.

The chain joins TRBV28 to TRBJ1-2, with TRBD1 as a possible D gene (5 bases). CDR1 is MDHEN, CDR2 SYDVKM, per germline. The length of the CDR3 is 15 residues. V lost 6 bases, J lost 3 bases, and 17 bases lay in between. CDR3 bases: TGTGCCAGCAGGTATCCCCTGGGGCGAGACTATGGCTACACCTTC. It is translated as CASRYPLGRDYGYTF.

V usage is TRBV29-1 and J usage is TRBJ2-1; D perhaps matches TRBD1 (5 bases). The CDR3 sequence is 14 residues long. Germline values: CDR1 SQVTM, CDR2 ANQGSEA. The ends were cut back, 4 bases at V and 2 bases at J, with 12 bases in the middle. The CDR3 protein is CSVVGQGPYNEQFF. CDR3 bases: TGCAGCGTTGTGGGTCAGGGTCCCTACAATGAGCAGTTCTTC.

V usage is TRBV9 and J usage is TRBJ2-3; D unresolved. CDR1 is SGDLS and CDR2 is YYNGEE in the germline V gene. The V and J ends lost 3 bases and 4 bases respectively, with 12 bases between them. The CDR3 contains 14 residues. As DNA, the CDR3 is TGTGCCAGCAGCGCATTAAGTGAGTCAGATACGCAGTATTTT. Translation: CASSALSESDTQYF.

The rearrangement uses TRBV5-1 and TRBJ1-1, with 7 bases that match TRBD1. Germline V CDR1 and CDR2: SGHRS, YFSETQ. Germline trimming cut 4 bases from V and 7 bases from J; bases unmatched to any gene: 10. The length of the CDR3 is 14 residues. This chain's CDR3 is CASSLRQGPGEAFF. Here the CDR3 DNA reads TGCGCCAGCAGCCTCCGACAGGGCCCGGGTGAAGCTTTCTTT.

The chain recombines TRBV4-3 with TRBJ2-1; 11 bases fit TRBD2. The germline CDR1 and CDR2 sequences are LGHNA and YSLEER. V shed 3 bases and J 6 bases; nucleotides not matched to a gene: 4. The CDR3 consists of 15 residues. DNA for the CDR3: TGCGCCAGCAGCCATGGCCTAGCGGGGGGCAATGAGCAGTTCTTC. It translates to CASSHGLAGGNEQFF.

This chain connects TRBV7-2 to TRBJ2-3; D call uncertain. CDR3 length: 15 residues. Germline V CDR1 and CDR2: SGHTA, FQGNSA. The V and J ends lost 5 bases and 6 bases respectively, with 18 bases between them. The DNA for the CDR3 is TGTGCCAGCAGCCGAGAGGTCGGGTTTGGGGATACGCAGTATTTT. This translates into CASSREVGFGDTQYF.

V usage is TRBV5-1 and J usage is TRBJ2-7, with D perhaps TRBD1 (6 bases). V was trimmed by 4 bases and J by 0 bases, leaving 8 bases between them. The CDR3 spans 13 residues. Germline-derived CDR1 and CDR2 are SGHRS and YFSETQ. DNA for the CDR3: TGCGCCAGCAGCACGGACAGCTCCTACGAGCAGTACTTC. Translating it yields CASSTDSSYEQYF. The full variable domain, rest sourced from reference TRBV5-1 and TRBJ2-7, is KAGVTQTPRYLIKTRGQQVTLSCSPISGHRSVSWYQQTPGQGLQFLFEYFSETQRNKGNFPGRFSGRQFSNSRSEMNVSTLELGDSALYLCASSTDSSYEQYFGPGTRLTVT.

CDR3 bases: TGTGCCAGCAGTGAAGTTCGAGGCAGGGGGCTATCACCCCTCCACTTT. This gives the protein CASSEVRGRGLSPLHF. This rearrangement joins TRBV6-1 to TRBJ1-6; 8 bases agree with TRBD1. Trimming removed 1 base from V and 10 bases from J; junction bases left unmatched: 9. Germline V CDR1 and CDR2: MNHNS, SASEGT. The CDR3 consists of 16 residues.

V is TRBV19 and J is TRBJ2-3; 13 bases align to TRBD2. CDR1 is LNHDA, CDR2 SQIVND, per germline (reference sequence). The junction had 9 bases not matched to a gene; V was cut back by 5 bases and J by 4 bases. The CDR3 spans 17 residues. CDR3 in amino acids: CASSVGLAGVGADTQYF. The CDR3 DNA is TGTGCCAGTAGTGTCGGACTAGCGGGAGTAGGGGCAGATACGCAGTATTTT. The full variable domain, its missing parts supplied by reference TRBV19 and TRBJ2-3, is DGGITQSPKYLFRKEGQNVTLSCEQNLNHDAMYWYRQDPGQGLRLIYYSQIVNDFQKGDIAEGYSVSREKKESFPLTVTSAQKNPTAFYLCASSVGLAGVGADTQYFGPGTRLTVL.

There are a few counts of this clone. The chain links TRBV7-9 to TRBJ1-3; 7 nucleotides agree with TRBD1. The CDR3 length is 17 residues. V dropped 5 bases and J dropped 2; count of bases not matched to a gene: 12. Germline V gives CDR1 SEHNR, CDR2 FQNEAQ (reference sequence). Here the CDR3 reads CASSARQGTQPGNTIYF. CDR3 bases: TGTGCCAGCAGCGCGCGACAGGGAACCCAACCTGGAAACACCATATATTTT. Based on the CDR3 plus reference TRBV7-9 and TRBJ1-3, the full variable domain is DTGVSQNPRHKITKRGQNVTFRCDPISEHNRLYWYRQTLGQGPEFLTYFQNEAQLEKSRLLSDRFSAERPKGSFSTLEIQRTEQGDSAMYLCASSARQGTQPGNTIYFGEGSWLTVV.

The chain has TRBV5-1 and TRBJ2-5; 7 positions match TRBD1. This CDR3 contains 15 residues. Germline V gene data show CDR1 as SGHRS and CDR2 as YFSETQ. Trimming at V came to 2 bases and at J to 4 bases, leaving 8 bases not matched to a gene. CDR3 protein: CASSLTEGAGETQYF. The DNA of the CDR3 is TGCGCCAGCAGCTTAACAGAGGGGGCTGGAGAGACCCAGTACTTC.

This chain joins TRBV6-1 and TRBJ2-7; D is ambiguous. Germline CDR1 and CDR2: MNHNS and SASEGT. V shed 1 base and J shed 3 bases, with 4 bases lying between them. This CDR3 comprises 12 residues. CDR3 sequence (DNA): TGTGCCAGCAGTGAAGTAAACTACGAGCAGTACTTC. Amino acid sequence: CASSEVNYEQYF.

As DNA, the CDR3 is TGCGCCAGCAGCCCGGGACAGGGGGCTCGAGAGACCCAGTACTTC. It codes for CASSPGQGARETQYF. This chain connects TRBV5-1 to TRBJ2-5; 12 nucleotides line up with TRBD1. Losses at the gene ends were 4 bases for V and 4 bases for J; bases not matched to a gene: 5. CDR1 is SGHRS and CDR2 is YFSETQ in the germline V gene. This CDR3 has 15 amino acids.

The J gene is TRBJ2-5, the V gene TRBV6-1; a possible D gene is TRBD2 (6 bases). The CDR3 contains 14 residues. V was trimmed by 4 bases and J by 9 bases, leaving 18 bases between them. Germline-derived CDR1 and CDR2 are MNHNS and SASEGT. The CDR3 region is CASSVEAAGRPQYF. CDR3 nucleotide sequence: TGTGCCAGCAGTGTGGAGGCGGCAGGGAGGCCCCAGTACTTC.

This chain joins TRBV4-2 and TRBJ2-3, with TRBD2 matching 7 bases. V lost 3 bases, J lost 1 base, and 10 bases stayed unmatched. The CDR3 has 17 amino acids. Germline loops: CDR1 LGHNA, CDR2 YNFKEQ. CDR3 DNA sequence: TGTGCCAGCAGCCAGGCTGTGGCGGGGGATGGCACAGATACGCAGTATTTT. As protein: CASSQAVAGDGTDTQYF.

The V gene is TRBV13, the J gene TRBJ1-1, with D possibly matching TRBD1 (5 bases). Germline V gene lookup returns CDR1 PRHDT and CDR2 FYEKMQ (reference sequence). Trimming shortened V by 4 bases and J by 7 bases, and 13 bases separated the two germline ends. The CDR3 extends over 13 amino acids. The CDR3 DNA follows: TGTGCCAGCAGCTCCTCGACAGTCGATGAAGCTTTCTTT. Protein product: CASSSSTVDEAFF.

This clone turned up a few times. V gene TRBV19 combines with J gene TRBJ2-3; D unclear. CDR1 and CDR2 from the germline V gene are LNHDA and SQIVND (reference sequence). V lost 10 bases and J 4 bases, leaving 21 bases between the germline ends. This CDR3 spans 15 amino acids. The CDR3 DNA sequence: TGTGCCACCTCCCCGGTGGGCAACACGGCAGATACGCAGTATTTT. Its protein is CATSPVGNTADTQYF.

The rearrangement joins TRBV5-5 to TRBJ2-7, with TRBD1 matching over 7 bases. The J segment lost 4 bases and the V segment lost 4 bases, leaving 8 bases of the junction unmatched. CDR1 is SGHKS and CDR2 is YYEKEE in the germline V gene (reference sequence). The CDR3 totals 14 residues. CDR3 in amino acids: CASSRGRGLYEQYF. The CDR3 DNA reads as TGTGCCAGCAGCCGCGGTAGGGGGCTGTACGAGCAGTACTTC. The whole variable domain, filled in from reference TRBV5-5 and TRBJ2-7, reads DAGVTQSPTHLIKTRGQQVTLRCSPISGHKSVSWYQQVLGQGPQFIFQYYEKEERGRGNFPDRFSARQFPNYSSELNVNALLLGDSALYLCASSRGRGLYEQYFGPGTRLTVT.

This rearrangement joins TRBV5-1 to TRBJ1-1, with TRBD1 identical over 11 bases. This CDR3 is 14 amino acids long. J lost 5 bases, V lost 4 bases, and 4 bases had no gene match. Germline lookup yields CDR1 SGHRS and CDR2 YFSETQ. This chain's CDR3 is CASSKDRGRTEAFF. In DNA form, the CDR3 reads TGCGCCAGCAGCAAGGACAGGGGGCGGACTGAAGCTTTCTTT.

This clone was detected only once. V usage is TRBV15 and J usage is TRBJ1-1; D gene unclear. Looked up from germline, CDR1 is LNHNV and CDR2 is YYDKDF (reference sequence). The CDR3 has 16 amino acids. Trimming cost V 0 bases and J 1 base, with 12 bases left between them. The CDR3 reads CATSRDWRGSNTEAFF. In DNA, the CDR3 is TGTGCCACCAGCAGAGATTGGCGGGGATCGAACACTGAAGCTTTCTTT.

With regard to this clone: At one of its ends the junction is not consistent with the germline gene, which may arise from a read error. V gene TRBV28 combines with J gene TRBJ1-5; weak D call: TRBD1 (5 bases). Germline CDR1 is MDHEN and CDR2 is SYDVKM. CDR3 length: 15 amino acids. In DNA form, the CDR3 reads TGTGCCAGCAGTAGACGTGGAGGGACGAATCAGCCCCAGAATTTT. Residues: CASSRRGGTNQPQNF. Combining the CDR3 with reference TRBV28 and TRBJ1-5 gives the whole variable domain DVKVTQSSRYLVKRTGEKVFLECVQDMDHENMFWYRQDPGLGLRLIYFSYDVKMKEKGDIPEGYSVSREKKERFSLILESASTNQTSMYLCASSRRGGTNQPQNFGDGTRLSIL.

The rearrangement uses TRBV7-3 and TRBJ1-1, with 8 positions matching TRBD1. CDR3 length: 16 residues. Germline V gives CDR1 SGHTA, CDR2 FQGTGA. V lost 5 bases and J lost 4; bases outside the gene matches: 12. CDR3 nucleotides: TGTGCCAGCAGCGCCACCCGATCGGACAGGGCCACTGAAGCTTTCTTT. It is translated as CASSATRSDRATEAFF.

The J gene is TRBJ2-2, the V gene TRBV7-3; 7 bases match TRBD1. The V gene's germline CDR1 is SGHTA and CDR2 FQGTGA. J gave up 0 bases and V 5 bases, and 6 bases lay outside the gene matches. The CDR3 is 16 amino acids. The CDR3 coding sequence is TGTGCCAGCAGCCAAAGGGACAGCACGAACACCGGGGAGCTGTTTTTT. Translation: CASSQRDSTNTGELFF.

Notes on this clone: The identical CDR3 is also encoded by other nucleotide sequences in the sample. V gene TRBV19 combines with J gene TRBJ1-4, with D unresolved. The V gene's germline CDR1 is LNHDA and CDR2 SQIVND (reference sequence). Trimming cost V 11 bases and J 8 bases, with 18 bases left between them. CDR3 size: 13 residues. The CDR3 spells CASSASGREKLFF. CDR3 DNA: TGTGCCTCTAGCGCTAGTGGAAGGGAAAAACTGTTTTTT.

The CDR3 region is CASSLREQGDYEQYF. Here the CDR3 DNA reads TGTGCCAGCTCCCTAAGGGAACAGGGGGACTACGAGCAGTACTTC. The V gene is TRBV18, the J gene TRBJ2-7; 8 bases align to TRBD1. The V gene's germline CDR1 is KGHSH and CDR2 LQKENI. The J segment lost 3 bases and the V segment lost 6 bases, leaving 10 bases of the junction unmatched. CDR3 size: 15 residues.

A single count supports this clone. CDR3: CSVRETLVDGTQYF. Here the CDR3 DNA reads TGCAGCGTTAGGGAGACCCTTGTGGATGGTACGCAGTATTTT. The chain has TRBV29-1 and TRBJ2-3; a possible D gene is TRBD2 (5 bases). V was clipped by 5 bases and J by 8 bases, with 20 bases between them. CDR3 length: 14 amino acids. CDR1 and CDR2 from the germline V gene are SQVTM and ANQGSEA.

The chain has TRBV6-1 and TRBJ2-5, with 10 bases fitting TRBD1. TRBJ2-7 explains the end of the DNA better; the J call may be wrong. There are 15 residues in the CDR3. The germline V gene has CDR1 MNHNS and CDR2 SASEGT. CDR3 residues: CASTLWDRGPYEQYF. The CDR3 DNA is TGTGCCAGCACCCTATGGGACAGGGGTCCTTACGAGCAGTACTTC.